The present T cell receptor (beta chain) was sequenced within a study of Graves' ophthalmopathy and Graves' hyperthyroidism. This clonotype came up many times. The study excluded patients with other autoimmune diseases, uncontrolled infections, pregnancy or lactation. The V and J ends lost 5 bases and 4 bases, in that order; junction bases with no gene match: 4. The CDR3 runs 12 residues. Per germline, CDR1 SQVTM and CDR2 ANQGSEA. As the template, RNA transcripts were used to amplify TCR beta CDR3 regions. Second-round multiplex PCR came after a first-round RT-PCR that employed HTBI primers. TCRdb used MiXCR to reprocess the multiplex PCR reads, holding one entry per CDR3 protein. The data contain about 220,000 distinct CDR3 sequences, approximately 21% of them singletons.

This rearrangement joins TRBV29-1 to TRBJ1-2, with 7 nucleotides matching TRBD1. This clonotype originated in a woman aged 45-60 years with Graves' ophthalmopathy. The source material was peripheral blood. This CDR3 is CSVYTGVYGYTF. Here the CDR3 DNA reads TGCAGCGTTTACACAGGGGTCTATGGCTACACCTTC.